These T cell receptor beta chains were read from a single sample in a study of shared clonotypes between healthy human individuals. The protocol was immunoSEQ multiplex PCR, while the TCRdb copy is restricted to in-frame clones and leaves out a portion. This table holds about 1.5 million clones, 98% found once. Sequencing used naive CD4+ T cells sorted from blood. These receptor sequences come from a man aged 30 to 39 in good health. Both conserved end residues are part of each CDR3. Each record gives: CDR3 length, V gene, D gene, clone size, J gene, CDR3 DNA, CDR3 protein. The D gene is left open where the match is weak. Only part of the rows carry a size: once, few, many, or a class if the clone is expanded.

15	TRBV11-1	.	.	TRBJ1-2	TGTGCCAGCAGCCTTAGTAGGGTTTCCGGTGGAGGCTACACCTTC	CASSLSRVSGGGYTF
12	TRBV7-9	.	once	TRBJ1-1	TGTGCCAGCAGCGCGGTTAGTTCTGAAGCTTTCTTT	CASSAVSSEAFF
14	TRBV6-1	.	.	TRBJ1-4	TGTGCCAGCAACGACAAGACAACTAATGAAAAACTGTTTTTT	CASNDKTTNEKLFF
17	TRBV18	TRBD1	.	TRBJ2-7	TGTGCCAGCTCTACCGGGACAGGGGCCCCAAAAGCCTACGAGCAGTACTTC	CASSTGTGAPKAYEQYF
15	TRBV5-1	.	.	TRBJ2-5	TGCGCCAGCAGCCTGGGCAGGGTTTACCAAGAGACCCAGTACTTC	CASSLGRVYQETQYF
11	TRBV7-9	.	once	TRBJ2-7	TGTGCCAGCAGCTTTGCCTACGAGCAGTACTTC	CASSFAYEQYF
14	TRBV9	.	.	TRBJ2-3	TGTGCCAGCAGCGTAGACCCCAACACAGATACGCAGTATTTT	CASSVDPNTDTQYF
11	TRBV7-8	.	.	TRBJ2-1	TGTGCCAGCAGCTTAGCGGGACGTGGGTTCTTC	CASSLAGRGFF
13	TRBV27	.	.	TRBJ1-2	TGTGCCAGCAGACGACAGGAGAACTATGGCTACACCTTC	CASRRQENYGYTF
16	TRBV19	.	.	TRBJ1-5	TGTGCCAGTAGTACCTTTCTGGAGGGAAGTTTCCAGCCCCAGCATTTT	CASSTFLEGSFQPQHF
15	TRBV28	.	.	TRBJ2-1	TGTGCCAGCACCCGAATGGGGGGGGGCTTCAATGAGCAGTTCTTC	CASTRMGGGFNEQFF
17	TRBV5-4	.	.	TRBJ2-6	TGTGCCAGCAGCCAGGACCGTAGAACGTCTGGGGCCAACGTCCTGACTTTC	CASSQDRRTSGANVLTF
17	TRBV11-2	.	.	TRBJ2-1	TGTGCCAGCAGCCCCGCGGGCGGGAAGGGAGGCTACAATGAGCAGTTCTTC	CASSPAGGKGGYNEQFF
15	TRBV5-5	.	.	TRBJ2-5	TGTGCCAGCAGCTTTCAGGGTGTCTACCAAGAGACCCAGTACTTC	CASSFQGVYQETQYF
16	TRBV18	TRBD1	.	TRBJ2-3	TGTGCCAGCTCACCACTGGGACAGGGGAGCACAGATACGCAGTATTTT	CASSPLGQGSTDTQYF
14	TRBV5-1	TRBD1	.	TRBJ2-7	TGCGCCAGCAGCTTGGGGGGACAGGGCGGCGAGCAGTACTTC	CASSLGGQGGEQYF
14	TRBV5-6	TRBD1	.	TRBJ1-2	TGTGCCAGCAGCTCAAACAGGGGGGGCTATGGCTACACCTTC	CASSSNRGGYGYTF
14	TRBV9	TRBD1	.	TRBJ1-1	TGTGCCAGCAGCGTCAGTACAGGGGGCAGGGAAGCTTTCTTT	CASSVSTGGREAFF
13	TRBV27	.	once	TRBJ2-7	TGTGCCAGCAGTGGCGGTCCAGGGGACGAGCAGTACTTC	CASSGGPGDEQYF
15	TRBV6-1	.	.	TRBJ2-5	TGTGCCAGCAGAGCCGACAGGTCACCATGGGAGACCCAGTACTTC	CASRADRSPWETQYF
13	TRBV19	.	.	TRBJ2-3	TGTGCCAGTAGTATCAACAGGGAAGATACGCAGTATTTT	CASSINREDTQYF
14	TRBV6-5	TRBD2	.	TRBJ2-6	TGTGCCAGCAGTGGGAGGGCTGGGGCCAACGTCCTGACTTTC	CASSGRAGANVLTF
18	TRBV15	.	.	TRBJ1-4	TGTGCCACCAGCTTCGGGGCAGGGGCAGGAAGGGGTAATGAAAAACTGTTTTTT	CATSFGAGAGRGNEKLFF
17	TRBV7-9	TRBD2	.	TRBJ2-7	TGTGCCAGCAGCTTTCTACAAAACGGACTAGCGGGAGGCGAGCAGTACTTC	CASSFLQNGLAGGEQYF
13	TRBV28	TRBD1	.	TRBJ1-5	TGTGCCAGCCTGACAGGGATCAATCAGCCCCAGCATTTT	CASLTGINQPQHF
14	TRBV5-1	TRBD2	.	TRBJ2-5	TGCGCCAGCTCCATAGGGACTAGCGGTGAGACCCAGTACTTC	CASSIGTSGETQYF
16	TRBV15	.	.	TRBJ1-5	TGTGCCACCAGCAGTAGCGAACCCACTCTCAATCAGCCCCAGCATTTT	CATSSSEPTLNQPQHF
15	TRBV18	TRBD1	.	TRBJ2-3	TGTGCCAGCTCACAACAGACAGGGAGTGCAGATACGCAGTATTTT	CASSQQTGSADTQYF
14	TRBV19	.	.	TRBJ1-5	TGTGCCAGTAGTATCCCGGACGGCTATCAGCCCCAGCATTTT	CASSIPDGYQPQHF
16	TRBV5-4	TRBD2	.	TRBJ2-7	TGTGCCAGCAGCAGAGGGGGGACTAGCGGGAGCTACGAGCAGTACTTC	CASSRGGTSGSYEQYF
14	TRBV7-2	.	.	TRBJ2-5	TGTGCCAGCAGCTTCTCCGGGTCCCAAGAGACCCAGTACTTC	CASSFSGSQETQYF
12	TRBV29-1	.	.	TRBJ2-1	TGCAGCGTTGAAAAGGGTAGCAATGAGCAGTTCTTC	CSVEKGSNEQFF
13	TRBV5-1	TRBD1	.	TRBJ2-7	TGCGCCAGCAGCTTAGACAGGGGGCGCGCTGGGAACTTC	CASSLDRGRAGNF
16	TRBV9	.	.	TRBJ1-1	TGTGCCAGCAGCGTAAGAGGTGTTGGGAGGCGGAGTGAAGCTTTCTTT	CASSVRGVGRRSEAFF